Sequencing of this T cell receptor beta chain was carried out in a study of T cells after yellow fever vaccination. This clonotype was counted ten times or more. Its antigen is currently unknown. TCRdb passed the 5' RACE reads through MiXCR, listing each CDR3 protein once. In the table there are a few hundred thousand distinct CDR3 sequences, 3% to 4.5% of which are singletons. Germline CDR1 and CDR2: MGHDK and SYGVNS. The CDR3 sequence is 14 residues long. With 7 bases clipped from V and 3 bases from J, the junction kept 6 bases outside the gene matches. Study outcomes and limitations: Contamination by abundant bulk-population clonotypes could be present in FACS-sorted repertoires. Relatively few clonotypes were ones that appeared in both CD4 and CD8 compartments.

The chain recombines TRBV25-1 with TRBJ1-1; 9 nucleotides match TRBD1. The specimen was PBMCs, collected on the day of the yellow fever booster vaccination. The receptor was isolated from a man younger than 30 who received the YFV17D yellow fever vaccine. Here the CDR3 reads CASNRQGVDTEAFF. The CDR3 DNA follows: TGTGCCAGCAACCGACAGGGGGTCGACACTGAAGCTTTCTTT.